The clone carrying this T cell receptor beta chain was found once. The target antigen is unknown. TCR alpha and TCR beta cDNA libraries carrying sample barcodes and UMIs were produced by 5'RACE using constant-segment primers. TCRdb reprocessed the 5' RACE reads with MiXCR, giving one entry per CDR3 protein. The sample lists 450,000 to 650,000 distinct CDR3 sequences, less than 25% seen once, with under 8.5% in the top ten. Germline-derived CDR1 and CDR2 are SGHRS and YFSETQ. The junction had 4 bases not matched to a gene; V was cut back by 0 bases and J by 4 bases. This CDR3 has 15 residues. The data were obtained in a study of T-cell memory formation after mild COVID-19. General study points: The SARS-CoV-2 specificity of second-wave clones reaching peak at day 37 remained unverified. The study found balanced CD4/CD8 in clones contracting day 15 to 85 and a CD4+ lean in later expanders.

The V call is TRBV5-1, the J call TRBJ2-3, with TRBD2 matching 8 bases. Sequencing was done on a sample of PBMCs or a T cell subset sorted from them (not recorded which). The sequence came from an adult woman who had mild COVID-19 (a few samples of this study predate the infection). Cell type and time point are not known. The CDR3 bases are TGCGCCAGCAGCTTGGAGGGCGGGGGGCCAGATACGCAGTATTTT. Its protein product is CASSLEGGGPDTQYF.